By frequency in the sample, the clone carrying this TCR beta chain is medium-sized. Its antigen remains unidentified. The record originates from a study of HIV-infected patients and healthy controls. Study conclusions and caveats: Diversity differences between study cohorts were not due to their slight age and sex differences. HIV-infected repertoires had significantly higher mean Gini indices than controls, possibly reflecting oligoclonality.

Antiretroviral therapy had run roughly three months, about 14 weeks, before follow-up blood collection. The repertoire came from unfractionated whole blood and reflected all unsorted peripheral T cells. A roughly 2.5 ml peripheral blood sample was taken for RNA. Reverse transcription used approximately 500 ng RNA and constant-region primers for alpha and beta. Separate chain-specific third strand synthesis with multiplexing indices produced the alpha and beta libraries. One entry per CDR3 protein results from TCRdb running MiXCR on the 5' RACE reads. Of 6,400 or so distinct CDR3 sequences listed, 10% were seen once; the top ten hold approximately 17%. This CDR3 contains 13 residues. Germline lookup yields CDR1 LNHDA and CDR2 SQIVND (reference sequence). The germline V and J ends were trimmed by 5 bases and 2 bases, with 10 bases remaining between them.

This TCR came from an adult with HIV infection. The genes are TRBV19 and TRBJ2-7, with TRBD1 as a possible D gene (5 bases). The input for sequencing was blood, taken during antiretroviral therapy. Here the CDR3 DNA reads TGTGCCAGTAGTGCCAGGGCCGCCTACGAGCAGTACTTC. Protein product: CASSARAAYEQYF.